A single sample gave rise to the 11 T cell receptor beta chains below, sequenced in a study of metastatic and nonmetastatic thyroid tumors. TCRdb re-called clones from the PCR reads using MiXCR. The profile shows more than 13,000 clones, approximately 30% of them singletons. Treatment of any kind had been given to no patient before thyroid surgery. Material for sequencing was tumor tissue. These receptors were obtained from a male donor with papillary thyroid cancer or a benign thyroid nodule (not recorded which). Some clones in this sample may be carry-over from other donors' samples.

This clone came up a few times. The chain has TRBV6-1 and TRBJ2-3, with D perhaps matching TRBD1 (6 bases). This CDR3 is 17 amino acids long. Germline CDR1 MNHNS, CDR2 SASEGT. The germline V and J ends were trimmed by 0 bases and 4 bases, with 17 bases remaining between them. The CDR3 reads CASSEALHRVGADTQYF. The CDR3 nucleotides read TGTGCCAGCAGTGAAGCGCTTCACAGGGTGGGGGCAGATACGCAGTATTTT.

Only one count was recorded for this clone. V gene TRBV5-1 combines with J gene TRBJ2-1; weak D call: TRBD2 (5 bases). V lost 6 bases and J 0 bases, leaving 22 bases between the germline ends. The CDR3 covers 18 residues. Germline CDR1 SGHRS, CDR2 YFSETQ. CDR3 amino acids: CASNLLGGSALSYNEQFF. DNA of the CDR3: TGCGCCAGCAACCTACTCGGAGGTAGTGCTCTCTCCTACAATGAGCAGTTCTTC.

The chain links TRBV5-1 to TRBJ2-1, with a weak D call TRBD2 (7 bases). Germline CDR1 is SGHRS and CDR2 is YFSETQ. Trimming removed 7 bases from V and 0 bases from J, with 17 bases in between. The CDR3 contains 16 residues. The CDR3 nucleotides read TGCGCCAGCGAAAATAGGGGGGGATCCTCCTACAATGAGCAGTTCTTC. This sequence encodes CASENRGGSSYNEQFF.

This clone was seen more than once but under ten times. Other DNA sequences in this specimen translate into the identical CDR3. The chain combines TRBV12-3 or TRBV12-4 with TRBJ2-7; tentative D call: TRBD1 (6 bases). The CDR3 spans 14 residues. With 3 bases removed from V and 7 bases from J, the gap between germline ends came to 16 bases. The CDR3 DNA follows: TGTGCCAGCAGTTTTAGACAGGCCACTTATGAGCAGTACTTC. Protein product: CASSFRQATYEQYF.

V and J are TRBV6-1 and TRBJ2-2; 9 bases map to TRBD1. Germline loops: CDR1 MNHNS, CDR2 SASEGT. V was pared by 6 bases and J by 3 bases, with 2 bases of the junction left unmatched. The CDR3 spans 14 residues. CDR3 loop: CASRGQGDTGELFF. CDR3 coding DNA: TGTGCCAGCAGGGGACAGGGTGACACCGGGGAGCTGTTTTTT.

This clone was counted at least ten times. The CDR3 does not close with the conserved phenylalanine or tryptophan, likely indicating a read error. This sequence joins TRBV5-4 and TRBJ2-2, with 11 bases aligning to TRBD1. Losses at the gene ends were 4 bases for V and 3 bases for J; bases not matched to a gene: 5. Looked up from germline, CDR1 is SGHNT and CDR2 is YYREEE (reference sequence). CDR3 size: 16 residues. The CDR3 bases are TGTGCCAGCAGCCTCCGGACAGGGGGCTACACCGGGGAGCTGTTTCTT. Encoded protein: CASSLRTGGYTGELFL.

This clone was detected only a few times. The rearrangement links TRBV10-1 to TRBJ2-7, with 7 nucleotides matching TRBD1. CDR1 is WNHNN and CDR2 is SYGVQD in the germline V gene (reference sequence). The J segment lost 1 base and the V segment lost 3 bases, leaving 6 bases of the junction unmatched. The CDR3 is 15 amino acids. The CDR3 nucleotides are TGCGCCAGCAGTGAAGAAGGCAGGGGGTCCTACGAGCAGTACTTC. It specifies CASSEEGRGSYEQYF.

This clone was observed a handful of times. The V and J genes are TRBV28 and TRBJ2-7; D is possibly TRBD1 (5 bases). The CDR3 contains 12 residues. With 4 bases removed from V and 6 bases from J, the gap between germline ends came to 10 bases. Germline values: CDR1 MDHEN, CDR2 SYDVKM. CDR3 sequence (DNA): TGTGCCAGCAGTTCGGACATTACCGAGCAGTACTTC. Encoded protein: CASSSDITEQYF.

This clone turned up a few times. One end of the junction does not line up with germline, which may come from a read error. The chain recombines TRBV6-2 or TRBV6-3 with TRBJ2-3; D may be TRBD2 (6 bases). CDR3 length: 15 residues. From germline, CDR1 is MNHEY and CDR2 SVGEGT. The CDR3 DNA sequence: TGTGCCAGCAGTTACCATACTAGCTGGGGGGATACGCAGTATTTC. It is translated as CASSYHTSWGDTQYF.

This clone was counted a few times. This chain connects TRBV7-9 to TRBJ2-1; the D gene is possibly TRBD2 (5 bases). V gave up 3 bases and J gave up 10 bases, with 7 bases separating them. The germline CDR1 and CDR2 sequences are SEHNR and FQNEAQ (reference sequence). CDR3 length equals 11 residues. CDR3 sequence: CASSFEREQFF. Here the CDR3 DNA reads TGTGCCAGCAGCTTCGAGCGGGAGCAGTTCTTC.

The CDR3 sequence is CASSPEQLSPYEQYF. The CDR3, as DNA: TGTGCCAGCTCACCCGAGCAACTGTCTCCCTACGAGCAGTACTTC. The V call is TRBV18, the J call TRBJ2-7; the D is unclear. This CDR3 has 15 residues. The V end lost 3 bases, the J end lost 2 bases, and 14 bases lay between the germline ends. Germline values: CDR1 KGHSH, CDR2 LQKENI.